These 12 T cell receptor beta chains originate from one sample sequenced in a study of blood T cells in healthy people across ages (dated by TCRdb to 2015 to 2017). The library relied on 5' RACE. For sequencing, an Illumina HiSeq 2500 was employed. A second PCR of roughly 7 to 11 cycles was performed with a sample-barcoded 5' primer and a J-beta primer mix. The public reads were reanalyzed by TCRdb: fastp trimming at Q25, MiXCR alignment, in-frame beta chains only. Rows are combined by CDR3 protein, so each entry shows the most common genes and DNA. The sample profile shows about 1 million distinct CDR3 sequences; around 45% of them were found once. The ten largest account for around 18% of the sample. Sequenced material: blood. These receptors all come from a woman aged 60-75 years in good health.

This clonotype has ten or more counts. The V call is TRBV6-5, the J call TRBJ2-5; 9 nucleotides align to TRBD1. After removal of 4 bases from V and 6 bases from J, the junction contained 9 bases not matched to a gene. The CDR3 covers 15 residues. Germline CDR1 MNHEY, CDR2 SVGAGI. CDR3 region: CASSSPPQGAKTQYF. The CDR3 DNA is TGTGCCAGCAGTTCCCCGCCACAGGGGGCGAAGACCCAGTACTTC.

Comment on this clonotype: A much larger clone lies one base from this, so it may be a read error. This chain joins TRBV27 and TRBJ2-7; D might be TRBD1 or TRBD2, each matching 5 bases. This CDR3 is built from 14 residues. The germline gives CDR1 MNHEY, CDR2 SMNVEV (reference sequence). V lost 7 bases and J 2 bases, leaving 15 bases between the germline ends. DNA for the CDR3: TGTGCCAGCAATCCGTCGACGGGACCCTACGAGCAGTACTTC. It yields the protein CASNPSTGPYEQYF.

The genes are TRBV20-1 and TRBJ2-2; TRBD2 matches at 10 bases. The CDR3 spans 17 residues. Germline assignment: CDR1 DFQATT and CDR2 SNEGSKA (reference sequence). Germline trimming cut 0 bases from V and 7 bases from J; bases unmatched to any gene: 11. The CDR3 nucleotides are TGCAGTGCTAGAGATTATCGGCTAGCGGGAGTTAACGGGGAGCTGTTTTTT. Protein sequence: CSARDYRLAGVNGELFF.

This chain connects TRBV4-2 to TRBJ2-7; TRBD2 agrees at 10 bases. Trimming at V came to 0 bases and at J to 6 bases, leaving 8 bases not matched to a gene. CDR3 length: 16 amino acids. Germline assignment: CDR1 LGHNA and CDR2 YNFKEQ. This chain's CDR3 is CASSQELALAGSEQYF. In nucleotides, the CDR3 is TGTGCCAGCAGCCAAGAGTTAGCACTAGCGGGAAGCGAGCAGTACTTC.

The rearrangement uses TRBV27 and TRBJ2-7; D remains ambiguous. V lost 8 bases and J 2 bases, leaving 10 bases between the germline ends. Germline CDR1 is MNHEY and CDR2 is SMNVEV (reference sequence). This CDR3 has 12 residues. In DNA, the CDR3 is TGTGCCAGCGGAAGGGCCACCTACGAGCAGTACTTC. It yields the protein CASGRATYEQYF.

This clonotype was observed a handful of times. The chain employs TRBV28 and TRBJ2-5; no definite D call. The CDR3 is made up of 14 amino acids. The V gene's germline CDR1 is MDHEN and CDR2 SYDVKM. Trimming left V 6 bases short and J 2 bases short, with 13 bases between. CDR3 DNA: TGTGCCAGCAGCTTTACCCGTGGACAAGAGACCCAGTACTTC. It encodes CASSFTRGQETQYF. The whole variable domain, filled in from reference TRBV28 and TRBJ2-5, reads DVKVTQSSRYLVKRTGEKVFLECVQDMDHENMFWYRQDPGLGLRLIYFSYDVKMKEKGDIPEGYSVSREKKERFSLILESASTNQTSMYLCASSFTRGQETQYFGPGTRLLVL.

The chain couples TRBV7-8 to TRBJ2-1, with D possibly matching TRBD2 (5 bases). Trimming cost V 5 bases and J 7 bases, with 15 bases left between them. The CDR3 has 14 amino acids. The germline gives CDR1 SGHVS, CDR2 FQNEAQ. The CDR3 bases are TGTGCCAGCAGCCCTATGCGGGTATTGAATGAGCAGTTCTTC. Residues: CASSPMRVLNEQFF.

The chain employs TRBV9 and TRBJ2-6, with D possibly being TRBD2 (7 bases). V was pared by 0 bases and J by 4 bases, with 14 bases between. The CDR3 extends over 17 amino acids. CDR1 is SGDLS, CDR2 YYNGEE, per germline. CDR3 amino acids: CASSVVGGGTGANVLTF. The CDR3 DNA sequence: TGTGCCAGCAGCGTAGTAGGGGGGGGGACAGGGGCCAACGTCCTGACTTTC.

This clonotype was picked up one time. V and J are TRBV7-2 and TRBJ1-2, with 7 bases fitting TRBD1. Losses at the gene ends were 5 bases for V and 12 bases for J; bases not matched to a gene: 6. Germline-derived CDR1 and CDR2 are SGHTA and FQGNSA. This CDR3 is 11 amino acids long. The CDR3 nucleotides read TGTGCCAGCAGCCCCTTGACAGGGAACACCTTC. It yields the protein CASSPLTGNTF. Supplemented by reference TRBV7-2 and TRBJ1-2, the full variable domain reads GAGVSQSPSNKVTEKGKDVELRCDPISGHTALYWYRQSLGQGLEFLIYFQGNSAPDKSGLPSDRFSAERTGGSVSTLTIQRTQQEDSAVYLCASSPLTGNTFGSGTRLTVV.

This chain joins TRBV6-4 and TRBJ2-3, with 7 bases matching TRBD2. The CDR3 consists of 14 residues. V dropped 6 bases and J dropped 2; count of bases not matched to a gene: 5. Germline values: CDR1 MRHNA, CDR2 SNTAGT. Here the CDR3 DNA reads TGTGCCAGCAGCCGGGGAGGGGTCACAGATACGCAGTATTTT. Translating gives CASSRGGVTDTQYF.

This clonotype has a handful of counts. V and J are TRBV12-5 and TRBJ2-5; a possible D gene is TRBD2 (5 bases). Germline V gene data show CDR1 as LGHNT and CDR2 as FRNRAP. Trimming took off 0 bases at V and 9 bases at J, with 11 bases between the two ends. The length of the CDR3 is 13 residues. CDR3 coding DNA: TGTGCTAGTGGTTTGGTACTAGGGCTAGCCCAGTACTTC. Translated, it gives CASGLVLGLAQYF.

Note on this clonotype: The CDR3 does not end in the conserved phenylalanine or tryptophan, so this is likely a read error. The chain combines TRBV2 with TRBJ2-7; 7 bases line up with TRBD2. The end of the DNA fits TRBJ2-5 better, so the J call may be wrong. The CDR3 consists of 16 residues. From germline, CDR1 is SNHLY and CDR2 FYNNEI. The CDR3 here is CASSDAGGGVQETQYL. CDR3 DNA sequence: TGTGCCAGCAGTGACGCCGGTGGGGGGGTCCAAGAGACCCAGTACTTA.